The 18 T cell receptor beta chains given below trace back to one sample, sequenced in a study of cytomegalovirus exposure and HLA in healthy donors. 60 Vbeta and 13 Jbeta primers were used in PCR. Sequencing used immunoSEQ multiplex PCR; TCRdb keeps in-frame clones, though not all of them. The sample lists 110,000 or so clones; 65% to 75% were seen once. Sequenced sample: PBMCs. The receptors stem from a woman in her thirties or forties in good health and CMV-seropositive.

V usage is TRBV19 and J usage is TRBJ1-2; D unclear. Germline V gene lookup returns CDR1 LNHDA and CDR2 SQIVND (reference sequence). Trimming stripped 0 bases from V and 4 bases from J, with 15 bases between. CDR3 size: 16 residues. CDR3 coding DNA: TGTGCCAGTAGTATAGATCTTGCATCCGAACTCTATGGCTACACCTTC. This encodes CASSIDLASELYGYTF.

CDR3 coding DNA: TGTGCCAGCAGTGAAGGGGGACTGAACTACGAGCAGTACTTC. This sequence encodes CASSEGGLNYEQYF. V is TRBV6-1 and J is TRBJ2-5, with TRBD2 as a possible D gene (6 bases). The assigned J gene may be wrong: the sequence end matches TRBJ2-7 better. Germline V CDR1 and CDR2: MNHNS, SASEGT. The CDR3 consists of 14 residues.

The rearrangement links TRBV5-5 to TRBJ2-5, with 15 bases aligning to TRBD2. Looked up from germline, CDR1 is SGHKS and CDR2 is YYEKEE (reference sequence). The trim removed 2 bases at V and 2 bases at J, leaving 7 bases unmatched. This CDR3 is built from 18 residues. The CDR3 is CASSFWTSGGAVQETQYF. CDR3 coding DNA: TGTGCCAGCAGCTTTTGGACTAGCGGGGGGGCCGTACAAGAGACCCAGTACTTC.

This clone was picked up a small number of times. The rearrangement uses TRBV6-1 and TRBJ1-5; no reliable D call. The germline V gene encodes CDR1 MNHNS and CDR2 SASEGT. V gave up 5 bases and J gave up 2 bases, with 13 bases separating them. This CDR3 region has 15 residues. CDR3 residues: CASSPAGWGNQPQHF. CDR3 DNA: TGTGCCAGCAGTCCCGCGGGTTGGGGCAATCAGCCCCAGCATTTT.

The gene calls are TRBV10-3 and TRBJ2-7; the match to TRBD1 covers 9 bases. The CDR3 runs to 14 residues. With 2 bases clipped from V and 4 bases from J, the junction kept 3 bases outside the gene matches. In germline, CDR1 is ENHRY, CDR2 SYGVKD. CDR3 sequence (DNA): TGTGCCATCAGTGAGGACAGGGGGAGGTACGAGCAGTACTTC. It translates to CAISEDRGRYEQYF.

J is TRBJ1-5 and V is TRBV6-5; 10 bases fit TRBD1. Per germline, CDR1 MNHEY and CDR2 SVGAGI. The CDR3 sequence is 16 residues long. With V trimmed by 4 bases and J by 4 bases, 7 bases remained unmatched. For the CDR3, the DNA is TGTGCCAGCAGTTCGGGACAGGGGTTAGGTAATCAGCCCCAGCATTTT. Its protein product is CASSSGQGLGNQPQHF.

CDR3 in amino acids: CASSSQGQGTGNTIYF. Here the CDR3 DNA reads TGCGCCAGCAGCTCGCAGGGACAGGGGACTGGAAACACCATATATTTT. The chain carries TRBV5-1 and TRBJ1-3; 10 nucleotides match TRBD1. Germline V CDR1 and CDR2: SGHRS, YFSETQ. This CDR3 region has 16 residues. V was pared by 3 bases and J by 2 bases, with 5 bases of the junction left unmatched.

The chain is built from TRBV18 and TRBJ1-2; D is undetermined. In germline, CDR1 is KGHSH, CDR2 LQKENI. This CDR3 is built from 14 residues. The germline V and J ends were trimmed by 6 bases and 0 bases, with 11 bases remaining between them. The CDR3 reads CASSLQKSNYGYTF. Here the CDR3 DNA reads TGTGCCAGCTCCCTACAGAAGTCTAACTATGGCTACACCTTC.

This rearrangement joins TRBV7-6 to TRBJ1-1; no firm D call. Germline CDR1 is SGHVS and CDR2 is FNYEAQ. The length of the CDR3 is 17 residues. V was shortened by 3 bases and J by 5 bases, with 22 bases between the two germline ends. CDR3 sequence: CASSFGRPGGSRTEAFF. CDR3 sequence (DNA): TGTGCCAGCAGCTTCGGTAGGCCAGGAGGGTCGAGGACTGAAGCTTTCTTT.

The J gene is TRBJ1-5, the V gene TRBV12-5, with D possibly TRBD1 on 6 matching bases. Germline assignment: CDR1 LGHNT and CDR2 FRNRAP. The CDR3 totals 17 residues. V lost 7 bases and J lost 2, with 21 bases in between. In DNA, the CDR3 is TGTGCTAGTGCCCGCCCCCCCGGCTCAGGGGGCAATCAGCCCCAGCATTTT. This gives the protein CASARPPGSGGNQPQHF.

J is TRBJ2-7 and V is TRBV7-9; 7 bases fit TRBD1. CDR1 SEHNR and CDR2 FQNEAQ come from the germline V gene (reference sequence). The length of the CDR3 is 16 residues. V was clipped by 5 bases and J by 0 bases; unmatched bases: 10. Here the CDR3 reads CASSLRTGLSSYEQYF. CDR3 in DNA: TGTGCCAGCAGCCTCCGGACAGGCTTGAGCTCCTACGAGCAGTACTTC.

This clone was detected only once. The V call is TRBV30, the J call TRBJ2-3, with 16 positions matching TRBD2. The CDR3 runs to 16 residues. Unmatched junction bases numbered 5, after V lost 4 bases and J lost 4 bases. Germline V gene data show CDR1 as GTSNPN and CDR2 as SVGIG (reference sequence). The CDR3 coding sequence is TGTGCCTGGATGGGGACTAGCGGGGGGGTAGCAGATACGCAGTATTTT. Its translation: CAWMGTSGGVADTQYF. The whole variable domain, remainder taken from reference TRBV30 and TRBJ2-3, is SQTIHQWPATLVQPVGSPLSLECTVEGTSNPNLYWYRQAAGRGLQLLFYSVGIGQISSEVPQNLSASRPQDRQFILSSKKLLLSDSGFYLCAWMGTSGGVADTQYFGPGTRLTVL.

This clone has just a few counts. CDR3 bases: TGTGCCAGCAGCCACGGACTAGCGGGGGTCTACAATGAGCAGTTCTTC. This codes for CASSHGLAGVYNEQFF. The chain employs TRBV5-8 and TRBJ2-1; 13 bases fit TRBD2. CDR1 is SGHTS and CDR2 is YDEGEE in the germline V gene. The CDR3 contains 16 residues. V was clipped by 4 bases and J by 3 bases; unmatched bases: 4.

The V and J genes are TRBV7-9 and TRBJ1-2, with TRBD1 matching 7 bases. Per the germline V gene, CDR1 is SEHNR and CDR2 is FQNEAQ (reference sequence). J was trimmed by 3 bases and V by 1 base; bases with no gene match: 2. CDR3 length: 14 amino acids. CDR3 DNA sequence: TGTGCCAGCAGCTTAGGGGACAGCTACTATGGCTACACCTTC. It encodes CASSLGDSYYGYTF. The full variable domain, completed using reference TRBV7-9 and TRBJ1-2, is DTGVSQNPRHKITKRGQNVTFRCDPISEHNRLYWYRQTLGQGPEFLTYFQNEAQLEKSRLLSDRFSAERPKGSFSTLEIQRTEQGDSAMYLCASSLGDSYYGYTFGSGTRLTVV.

In the case of this clone: This sample also contains other DNA sequences that code for the same CDR3. The chain joins TRBV28 to TRBJ2-7; 10 bases agree with TRBD2. Germline V gene lookup returns CDR1 MDHEN and CDR2 SYDVKM. CDR3 length: 17 amino acids. J was trimmed by 7 bases and V by 1 base; bases with no gene match: 13. The CDR3, as DNA: TGTGCCAGCAGTTTATTCCCGGGCCTAGCGGGAGCGGGGGAGCAGTACTTC. It specifies CASSLFPGLAGAGEQYF.

This chain links TRBV7-9 with TRBJ1-1, with D unresolved. Germline CDR1 reads SEHNR; CDR2 reads FQNEAQ (reference sequence). This CDR3 has 14 amino acids. V lost 1 base to trimming and J lost 1 base, with 7 bases between them. This chain's CDR3 is CASSLGAANTEAFF. The CDR3 DNA is TGTGCCAGCAGCTTAGGGGCAGCGAACACTGAAGCTTTCTTT.

The V call is TRBV28, the J call TRBJ2-1, with D possibly TRBD1 on 5 matching bases. V shed 2 bases and J shed 6 bases, with 11 bases lying between them. Germline lookup yields CDR1 MDHEN and CDR2 SYDVKM. The CDR3 is 14 residues long. The CDR3 coding sequence is TGTGCCAGCAGTTTAGGGTCCAGGGTCAATGAGCAGTTCTTC. It encodes CASSLGSRVNEQFF.

V usage is TRBV19 and J usage is TRBJ1-2; D is ambiguous. Per the germline V gene, CDR1 is LNHDA and CDR2 is SQIVND (reference sequence). V lost 5 bases to trimming and J lost 4 bases, with 20 bases between them. This CDR3 has 16 residues. CDR3 sequence: CASSQTPSGSFYGYTF. CDR3 DNA: TGTGCCAGTAGTCAAACTCCAAGCGGATCCTTCTATGGCTACACCTTC.